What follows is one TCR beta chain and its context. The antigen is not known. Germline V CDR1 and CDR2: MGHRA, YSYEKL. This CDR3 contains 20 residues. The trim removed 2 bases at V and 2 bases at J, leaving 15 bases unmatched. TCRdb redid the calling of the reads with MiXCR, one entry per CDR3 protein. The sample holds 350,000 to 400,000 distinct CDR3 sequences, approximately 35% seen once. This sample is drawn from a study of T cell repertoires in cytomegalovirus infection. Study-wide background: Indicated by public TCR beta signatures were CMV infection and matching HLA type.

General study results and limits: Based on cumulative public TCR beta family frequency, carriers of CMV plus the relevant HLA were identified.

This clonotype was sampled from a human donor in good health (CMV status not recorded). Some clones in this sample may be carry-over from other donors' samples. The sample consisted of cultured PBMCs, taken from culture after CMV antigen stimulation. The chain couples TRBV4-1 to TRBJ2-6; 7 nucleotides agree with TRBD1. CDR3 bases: TGCGCCAGCAGCCAACGGCGGTCAGGGGGACCCCCCCCTGGGGCCAACGTCCTGACTTTC. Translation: CASSQRRSGGPPPGANVLTF.